The clone carrying this T cell receptor beta chain appeared a few times. Its antigen is unknown. The sample originates from a study of somatic mutations in cytotoxic T cells in rheumatoid arthritis. Study summary: Selected T-cell populations stained with V beta antibodies were isolated by flow sorting to nearly 100% purity; these included V beta1+ cells subjected to TCRB sequencing. Points from the study as a whole: Adjustment for multiple comparisons was not applied to the slight TRBV07 underrepresentation observed in rheumatoid arthritis patients. CD8+ clonality increased with age in rheumatoid arthritis patients but not in healthy controls.

V was pared by 0 bases and J by 4 bases, with 12 bases between. From germline, CDR1 is MNHNY and CDR2 SVGAGI (reference sequence). The CDR3 totals 15 residues. Profiling relied on immunoSEQ multiplex PCR, and the TCRdb table lists in-frame clones only, not all of them. The data contain over 10,000 clones, more than 75% of them seen just once; the ten biggest clones take up more than 13%. The investigators isolated CD4+ and CD8+ cells by positive magnetic bead selection and checked their purity by flow cytometry. The chain joins TRBV6-6 to TRBJ1-2; D unclear. This clonotype was sampled from a man between 50 and 59 years old in good health. Source material: CD8+ T cells sorted from blood. The CDR3 bases are TGTGCCAGCAGTTACTCGATCGGGTTTCCCTATGGCTACACCTTC. Residues: CASSYSIGFPYGYTF.